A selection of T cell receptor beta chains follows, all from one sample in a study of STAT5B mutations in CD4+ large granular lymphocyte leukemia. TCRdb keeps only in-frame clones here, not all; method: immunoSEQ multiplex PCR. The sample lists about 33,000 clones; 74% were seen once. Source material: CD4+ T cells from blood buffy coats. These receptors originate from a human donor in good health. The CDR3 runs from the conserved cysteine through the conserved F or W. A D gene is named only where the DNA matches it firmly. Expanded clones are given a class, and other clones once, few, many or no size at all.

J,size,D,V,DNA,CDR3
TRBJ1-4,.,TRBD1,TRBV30,TGTGCCTGGAGTACAGGGGGGGATAATGAAAAACTGTTTTTT,CAWSTGGDNEKLFF
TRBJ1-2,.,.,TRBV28,TGTGCCAGCAGTCCTGAAGGGATCGGGAACTATGGCTACACCTTC,CASSPEGIGNYGYTF
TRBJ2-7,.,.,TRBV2,TGTGCCAGCAGTGTATGGGGCTACGAGCAGTACTTC,CASSVWGYEQYF
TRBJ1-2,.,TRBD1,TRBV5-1,TGCGCCAGCAGCTTGGGCAGGGGGCGCAGCTATGGCTACACCTTC,CASSLGRGRSYGYTF
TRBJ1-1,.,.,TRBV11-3,TGTGCCAGCAGCTTAAGAGGGGGATATACTGAAGCTTTCTTT,CASSLRGGYTEAFF
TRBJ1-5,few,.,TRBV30,TGTGCCTGGAGTGTACAAGGGGACGGCCAGCCCCAGCATTTT,CAWSVQGDGQPQHF
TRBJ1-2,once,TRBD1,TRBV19,TGTGCCAGTAGGTTTTTCAGGGACAGAACTAAGGGCTACACCTTC,CASRFFRDRTKGYTF
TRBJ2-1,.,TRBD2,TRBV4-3,TGCGCCAGCAGCGCCCTAGCGGGAGGAGGTGAGCAGTTCTTC,CASSALAGGGEQFF
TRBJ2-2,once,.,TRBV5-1,TGCGCCAGCAGCTTGGGTAGGGAGAAGGCCGGGGAGCTGTTTTTT,CASSLGREKAGELFF
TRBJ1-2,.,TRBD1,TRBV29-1,TGCAGCGTTATTGCGGGACAGGGGGCGTCTGCCGGCTACACCTTC,CSVIAGQGASAGYTF
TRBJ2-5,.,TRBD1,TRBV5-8,TGTGCCAGCAGCCGGGACAGGGGGCAAGAGACCCAGTACTTC,CASSRDRGQETQYF
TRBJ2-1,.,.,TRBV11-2,TGTGCCAGCAGCCCCGTGGGGAATGAGCAGTTCTTC,CASSPVGNEQFF
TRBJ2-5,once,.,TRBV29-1,TGCAGCGTTGACCTGGGTCAGGGGATAGAGACCCAGTACTTC,CSVDLGQGIETQYF
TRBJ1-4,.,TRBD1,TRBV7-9,TGTGCCAGCAGCTTAGCGGGGACAGCGGGGAGTAATGAAAAACTGTTTTTT,CASSLAGTAGSNEKLFF
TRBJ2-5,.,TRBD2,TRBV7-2,TGTGCCAGCAGCACTACTAGCGGGGGAGAGACCCAGTACTTC,CASSTTSGGETQYF
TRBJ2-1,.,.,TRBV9,TGTGCCAGCAGCGTAGATGGGACACCATCCTCCTACAATGAGCAGTTCTTC,CASSVDGTPSSYNEQFF
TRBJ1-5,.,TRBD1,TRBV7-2,TGTGCCAGCAGCTCGTCCGGGACAGTAGATCAGCCCCAGCATTTT,CASSSSGTVDQPQHF
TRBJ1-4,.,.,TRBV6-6,TGTGCCAGCAGTTACTCAAGGTTATCTAAACTGTTTTTT,CASSYSRLSKLFF
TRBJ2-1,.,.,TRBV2,TGTGCCAGCAGTGACAGTACAGTTCCCAATGAGCAGTTCTTC,CASSDSTVPNEQFF
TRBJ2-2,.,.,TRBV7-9,TGTGCCAGCAGCCCGCTCGGGACAATCGATACCGGGGAGCTGTTTTTT,CASSPLGTIDTGELFF